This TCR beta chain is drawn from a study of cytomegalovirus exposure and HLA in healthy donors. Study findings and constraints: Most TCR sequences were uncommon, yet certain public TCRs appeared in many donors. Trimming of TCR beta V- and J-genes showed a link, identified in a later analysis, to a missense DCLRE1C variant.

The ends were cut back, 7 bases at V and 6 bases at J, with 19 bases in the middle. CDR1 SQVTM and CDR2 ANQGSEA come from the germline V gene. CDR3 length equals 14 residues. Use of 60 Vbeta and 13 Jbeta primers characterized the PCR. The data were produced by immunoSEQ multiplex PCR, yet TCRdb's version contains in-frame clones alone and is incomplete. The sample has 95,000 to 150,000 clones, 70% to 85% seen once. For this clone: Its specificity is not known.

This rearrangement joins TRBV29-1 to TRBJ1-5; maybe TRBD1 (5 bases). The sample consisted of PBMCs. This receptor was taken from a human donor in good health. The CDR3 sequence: CSATVNPPGQPQHF. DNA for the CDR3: TGCAGCGCGACAGTAAACCCCCCCGGTCAGCCCCAGCATTTT.